A selection of T cell receptor beta chains follows, all from one sample in a study of blood T cell repertoires in COVID-19. Profiled with immunoSEQ multiplex PCR; TCRdb holds only in-frame clones, not every one. Of about 16,000 clones listed, approximately 90% were seen once; the top ten hold more than 10%. Sequenced input: peripheral blood. Every receptor here comes from a human donor in a cohort sampled during active COVID-19. CDR3s include the opening cysteine and the closing phenylalanine or tryptophan. A D gene is named only where the DNA matches it firmly. Size values are once, few and many counts, or a class for expanded clones, and some rows have none.

TRBV10-3	NA	TRBJ2-7	NA	TGTGCCATCAGTGTTTCGGGACTTCTCTACGAGCAGTACTTC	CAISVSGLLYEQYF
TRBV6-5	NA	TRBJ1-1	NA	TGTGCCAGCAGCCCCGAGGGGGGGCACACTGAAGCTTTCTTT	CASSPEGGHTEAFF
TRBV27	TRBD1	TRBJ1-4	few	TGTGCCAGCAGTCTATTGCAGGGGGCTAATGAAAAACTGTTTTTT	CASSLLQGANEKLFF
TRBV4-3	TRBD1	TRBJ2-7	NA	TGCGCCAGCAGCCAACACAGGGGTTCCTACGAGCAGTACTTC	CASSQHRGSYEQYF
TRBV4-3	NA	TRBJ1-3	NA	TGCGCCAGCAGCCAAGGCGTAAGCGGAAACACCATATATTTT	CASSQGVSGNTIYF
TRBV6-4	NA	TRBJ2-6	NA	TGTGCCAGCAGCGAACAATCTGGGGCCAACGTCCTGACTTTC	CASSEQSGANVLTF
TRBV28	TRBD2	TRBJ2-5	NA	TGTGCCAGCAGTATGACTAGCGGGCAAGAGACCCAGTACTTC	CASSMTSGQETQYF
TRBV27	NA	TRBJ1-2	NA	TGTGCCAGCAGTCTAACAGGCAGGAACTATGGCTACACCTTC	CASSLTGRNYGYTF
TRBV5-4	TRBD2	TRBJ2-4	once	TGTGCCAGCAGCTTGACTAGCGGGGGGTTAAACATTCAGTACTTC	CASSLTSGGLNIQYF
TRBV5-6	TRBD1	TRBJ1-1	NA	TGTGCCAGCAGATTCATCGGACAGGGCGAAGCTTTCTTT	CASRFIGQGEAFF
TRBV30	NA	TRBJ1-1	NA	TGTGCCTGGAGCGGACCGGGTCGGGGAGAAGCTTTCTTT	CAWSGPGRGEAFF
TRBV27	TRBD2	TRBJ2-1	once	TGTGCCAGCAGTTCTCTAGTAAGCGGGGGCACACACAATGAGCAGTTCTTC	CASSSLVSGGTHNEQFF
TRBV28	NA	TRBJ1-2	NA	TGTGCCAGCAGTCGTATGGGCCTCTATGGCTACACCTTC	CASSRMGLYGYTF
TRBV27	NA	TRBJ2-7	NA	TGTGCCAGCAGTCCCCGGACACGCTCCTACGAGCAGTACTTC	CASSPRTRSYEQYF
TRBV28	TRBD1	TRBJ1-4	NA	TGTGCCAGCAGTGCGGGGGACAGGCTATGGGAAAAACTGTTTTTT	CASSAGDRLWEKLFF